The 12 T cell receptor beta chains listed next were all sequenced from one sample in a study of tumor and adjacent non-tumor tissue in lung cancer. A modified ARM-PCR protocol with three rounds of nested PCR amplified TCRbeta. MiXCR, applied by TCRdb to the multiplex PCR reads, yields one record per CDR3 protein. The sample carries 110,000 or so distinct CDR3 sequences, more than 70% recorded once. RNA was extracted from bulk tissue without any cell sorting. The specimen sequenced was lung tumor tissue. The origin of the receptors is an older woman with non-small cell lung cancer.

The chain employs TRBV11-1 and TRBJ2-7; TRBD1 matches at 10 bases. The CDR3 runs 15 residues. In germline, CDR1 is SGHAT, CDR2 FQDESV (reference sequence). J gave up 2 bases and V 3 bases, and 4 bases lay outside the gene matches. CDR3 sequence: CASSFRDRGPYEQYF. For the CDR3, the DNA is TGTGCCAGCAGCTTCCGGGACAGGGGTCCCTACGAGCAGTACTTC.

The genes are TRBV28 and TRBJ1-5; possibly TRBD1 for D (6 bases). This CDR3 has 17 residues. The germline V and J ends were trimmed by 6 bases and 4 bases, with 22 bases remaining between them. Per germline, CDR1 MDHEN and CDR2 SYDVKM. CDR3 DNA: TGTGCCAGCAGAACATTACAGGGCCAAGTCAAGAATCAGCCCCAGCATTTT. Translating gives CASRTLQGQVKNQPQHF.

Here the CDR3 DNA reads TGCAGTCCTAAGGCGGGAGAGACCTACAATCAGCCCCAGCATTTT. It is translated as CSPKAGETYNQPQHF. V usage is TRBV20-1 and J usage is TRBJ1-5; D unclear. The CDR3 has 15 amino acids. Trimming cost V 8 bases and J 3 bases, with 20 bases left between them. Germline V gives CDR1 DFQATT, CDR2 SNEGSKA (reference sequence).

With regard to this clonotype: Being one base from a much bigger clone, this may be a read error. The V gene is TRBV5-5, the J gene TRBJ2-3; 10 bases are a match to TRBD2. There are 15 residues in the CDR3. V shed 4 bases and J 7 bases; nucleotides not matched to a gene: 9. Germline CDR1 SGHKS, CDR2 YYEKEE (reference sequence). In nucleotides, the CDR3 is TGTGCCAGCAGCCCACGGAGCGGGAGGGCCAATACGCAGTATTTT. It codes for CASSPRSGRANTQYF.

Regarding this clonotype: Because the CDR3 is missing its conserved closing phenylalanine or tryptophan, this is likely a read error. The chain couples TRBV7-9 to TRBJ2-2; D unclear. The CDR3 is 13 residues long. CDR1 and CDR2 (germline): SEHNR, FQNEAQ (reference sequence). Written as DNA, the CDR3 is TGTGCCAGCATCTTAACGACTTCCGGGGAGCTGTTTTCT. It is translated as CASILTTSGELFS.

With regard to this clonotype: This likely comes from a read error, as the CDR3 has no conserved phenylalanine or tryptophan at its end. Here the CDR3 reads CAISQGYWDVPYNEQFI. Written as DNA, the CDR3 is TGCGCCATCAGCCAGGGATACTGGGACGTGCCCTACAATGAGCAGTTCATC. This chain uses TRBV4-3 with TRBJ2-1; D may match TRBD1 or TRBD2 (5 bases each). The CDR3 loop spans 17 amino acids. Germline loops: CDR1 LGHNA, CDR2 YSLEER.

The chain links TRBV28 to TRBJ1-5; D may be TRBD1 or TRBD2 (7 bases each). The better agreement between TRBJ2-3 and the DNA end casts doubt on the J call. The germline V gene encodes CDR1 MDHEN and CDR2 SYDVKM. The CDR3 length is 18 residues. CDR3 region: CASNLLGGDSHSHQPQYF. Written as DNA, the CDR3 is TGTGCCAGCAATCTACTGGGGGGGGACAGCCATAGTCATCAGCCCCAGTATTTT.

V gene TRBV11-3 combines with J gene TRBJ1-3; D is unclear. Between the trimmed V and J ends, which lost 10 bases and 5 bases, there was a span of 15 bases. Germline V lookup: CDR1 SGHNT, CDR2 YENEEA. CDR3 size: 13 residues. CDR3 coding DNA: TGTGCCACCCAGGAGGACTCAAGAAACACCATATATTTT. Translation gives CATQEDSRNTIYF. Drawing the rest from reference TRBV11-3 and TRBJ1-3, the complete variable domain is EAGVVQSPRYKIIEKKQPVAFWCNPISGHNTLYWYLQNLGQGPELLIRYENEEAVDDSQLPKDRFSAERLKGVDSTLKIQPAELGDSAVYLCATQEDSRNTIYFGEGSWLTVV.

This clonotype was seen a handful of times. It may be a read error: a sequence one base away is much more abundant. Since the CDR3 does not end with the conserved phenylalanine or tryptophan, this likely comes from a read error. The chain is built from TRBV29-1 and TRBJ1-1; D perhaps matches TRBD1 (6 bases). The CDR3 has 11 residues. Germline V gene data show CDR1 as SQVTM and CDR2 as ANQGSEA. The V and J ends lost 7 bases and 5 bases respectively, with 11 bases between them. This CDR3 is CSGGGGTEAFL. The DNA for the CDR3 is TGCAGCGGTGGAGGGGGTACTGAAGCTTTCCTT.

Of note for this clonotype: Sequence at one end of the junction differs from germline and may be a read error. The V and J genes are TRBV12-3 or TRBV12-4 and TRBJ2-1; D is possibly TRBD1 (5 bases). This CDR3 region has 16 residues. This CDR3 is CATSSHRHRLYNEQFF. The CDR3 nucleotides are TGTGCCACCAGTTCACACCGGCACAGGCTCTACAATGAGCAGTTCTTC.

About this clonotype itself: The CDR3 ends on some other residue instead of the conserved phenylalanine or tryptophan, so this is likely a read error. The chain couples TRBV11-2 to TRBJ1-1; D unresolved. V was clipped by 0 bases and J by 2 bases, with 10 bases between them. This CDR3 region has 15 residues. Looked up from germline, CDR1 is SGHAT and CDR2 is FQNNGV. The CDR3 sequence is CASSLEPGPNTEAFC. CDR3 nucleotides: TGTGCCAGCAGCTTAGAACCAGGACCCAACACTGAAGCTTTCTGT.

Comments on this clonotype: A read error may account for a junction end that differs from germline. The rearrangement uses TRBV11-2 and TRBJ1-5, with unresolved D. This CDR3 has 13 residues. Per the germline V gene, CDR1 is SGHAT and CDR2 is FQNNGV. The CDR3, as DNA: TGTGCCAGGAGCTTACTGGGTGATCAACCCCAGCATTTT. It is translated as CARSLLGDQPQHF. Filled out from reference TRBV11-2 and TRBJ1-5, the complete variable domain reads EAGVAQSPRYKIIEKRQSVAFWCNPISGHATLYWYQQILGQGPKLLIQFQNNGVVDDSQLPKDRFSAERLKGVDSTLKIQPAKLEDSAVYLCARSLLGDQPQHFGDGTRLSIL.